This T cell receptor beta chain emerged from a study of post-analysis software for immune sequencing data. Carried by the TCR beta cDNA libraries were unique molecular identifiers. Via MiXCR, TCRdb re-called the PCR reads, giving one row per CDR3 protein. The data show a few hundred thousand distinct CDR3 sequences, 30% to 40% seen once. The TCR originated in a girl aged 2-15 years with multiple sclerosis. Sequences were obtained from blood.

The CDR3 DNA reads TGCAGTGCTAGAGGGGGTACTTATAGCTCCTACAATGAGCAGTTCTTC. Residues: CSARGGTYSSYNEQFF. The rearrangement joins TRBV20-1 to TRBJ2-1; D gene unclear. Trimming stripped 1 base from V and 0 bases from J, with 13 bases between. The CDR3 is made up of 16 amino acids. The germline V gene encodes CDR1 DFQATT and CDR2 SNEGSKA (reference sequence).